These T cell receptor beta chains were read from a single sample in a study of identical twins. TCRdb called the 5' RACE reads again in MiXCR, with one record for every CDR3 protein. Altogether roughly 690,000 distinct CDR3 sequences are present, over 5% being singletons, with the ten largest covering around 1.9%. The sequenced sample was naive T cells sorted from blood. The receptors derive from a man between 18 and 29 years old in good health. Each CDR3 is given with its conserved first and last residue. A D gene is named only where the DNA matches it firmly. Clone size is not always given. Where it is, it says once, few, many or a class for expanded clones.

.,.,14,TRBV7-3,TRBJ2-2,CASSRDGYTGELFF,TGTGCCAGCAGCCGAGACGGATACACCGGGGAGCTGTTTTTT
many,.,16,TRBV7-9,TRBJ2-3,CASSLANGMVTDTQYF,TGTGCCAGCAGCTTAGCAAACGGGATGGTAACAGATACGCAGTATTTT
few,.,16,TRBV21-1,TRBJ1-2,CATRRGRGRLPGGYTF,TGTGCCACCCGCCGCGGAAGGGGGCGCCTACCCGGGGGCTACACCTTC
.,TRBD2,15,TRBV7-2,TRBJ2-5,CASSFPTSGTETQYF,TGTGCCAGCAGCTTTCCGACTAGCGGGACTGAGACCCAGTACTTC
.,TRBD2,16,TRBV7-8,TRBJ2-3,CASSILAGGETDTQYF,TGTGCCAGCAGCATACTAGCGGGAGGGGAGACAGATACGCAGTATTTT
few,.,15,TRBV7-9,TRBJ2-3,CASSLVWASTDTQYF,TGTGCCAGCAGCTTAGTCTGGGCTAGCACAGATACGCAGTATTTT
few,.,15,TRBV5-1,TRBJ2-7,CASSLVPGTQYEQYF,TGCGCCAGCAGCTTGGTTCCCGGGACTCAATACGAGCAGTACTTC
.,TRBD1,15,TRBV7-9,TRBJ1-6,CASSLGDRLSSPLHF,TGTGCCAGCAGCTTAGGGGACAGATTGAGTTCACCCCTCCACTTT
once,.,14,TRBV18,TRBJ1-1,CASSRWTENTEAFF,TGTGCCAGCTCACGGTGGACGGAGAACACTGAAGCTTTCTTT
few,TRBD1,16,TRBV29-1,TRBJ1-1,CSVALPGQGFSTEAFF,TGCAGCGTTGCCCTCCCCGGACAGGGGTTTTCTACTGAAGCTTTCTTT
many,.,11,TRBV5-1,TRBJ1-2,CASSLSGGYTF,TGCGCCAGCAGCCTTTCCGGCGGCTACACCTTC
many,.,14,TRBV20-1,TRBJ2-1,CSARPSSSYNEQFF,TGCAGTGCTAGACCATCGAGCTCCTACAATGAGCAGTTCTTC
few,TRBD1,13,TRBV6-2/TRBV6-3,TRBJ2-7,CASTPTGTYEQYF,TGTGCCAGCACCCCGACAGGGACCTACGAGCAGTACTTC
many,TRBD1,15,TRBV12-3/TRBV12-4,TRBJ2-5,CASSLGQGAGETQYF,TGTGCCAGCAGTTTAGGACAGGGGGCTGGAGAGACCCAGTACTTC
few,TRBD2,13,TRBV2,TRBJ2-2,CASTLGRAGELFF,TGTGCCAGTACGCTAGGGAGGGCCGGGGAGCTGTTTTTT
few,TRBD1,16,TRBV5-5,TRBJ1-5,CASSRAGTATNQPQHF,TGTGCCAGCAGCCGGGCCGGGACAGCCACTAATCAGCCCCAGCATTTT
many,TRBD2,15,TRBV27,TRBJ2-2,CASSWGLAVTGELFF,TGTGCCAGCAGCTGGGGACTAGCGGTCACCGGGGAGCTGTTTTTT
.,TRBD1,15,TRBV5-1,TRBJ1-1,CASTDRGGMNTEAFF,TGCGCCAGCACCGACAGGGGGGGGATGAACACTGAAGCTTTCTTT
many,TRBD2,16,TRBV7-2,TRBJ2-7,CASRIGTSGRLYEQYF,TGTGCCAGCAGGATAGGGACTAGCGGGAGACTCTACGAGCAGTACTTC
many,.,12,TRBV20-1,TRBJ2-5,CSAAVRQETQYF,TGCAGTGCTGCGGTTCGGCAAGAGACCCAGTACTTC
many,.,13,TRBV20-1,TRBJ2-5,CSARVLAGETQYF,TGCAGTGCTAGAGTCCTAGCCGGCGAGACCCAGTACTTC
many,TRBD1,15,TRBV7-2,TRBJ1-5,CASTAGGLSNQPQHF,TGTGCCAGCACCGCAGGGGGCCTCAGCAATCAGCCCCAGCATTTT
many,.,12,TRBV6-5,TRBJ1-3,CAVRGSGNTIYF,TGTGCCGTTCGAGGCTCTGGAAACACCATATATTTT
many,.,14,TRBV5-1,TRBJ1-6,CASSSTAGHSPLHF,TGCGCCAGCAGTTCGACAGCGGGTCATTCACCCCTCCACTTT
many,.,14,TRBV6-5,TRBJ2-5,CASSYGVLQETQYF,TGTGCCAGCAGTTATGGGGTACTACAAGAGACCCAGTACTTC
few,TRBD2,16,TRBV2,TRBJ2-3,CASSEDGGRVTDTQYF,TGTGCCAGCAGTGAAGACGGCGGGAGGGTCACAGATACGCAGTATTTT
.,.,12,TRBV7-9,TRBJ2-1,CASSFLIDEQFF,TGTGCCAGCAGCTTTCTCATAGATGAGCAGTTCTTC
many,.,13,TRBV6-2/TRBV6-3,TRBJ2-5,CASSHSFQETQYF,TGTGCCAGCAGTCACAGTTTCCAAGAGACCCAGTACTTC
.,.,15,TRBV5-1,TRBJ1-1,CASSLNAGMNTEAFF,TGCGCCAGCAGCTTGAACGCGGGGATGAACACTGAAGCTTTCTTT
many,TRBD2,20,TRBV27,TRBJ2-1,CASSYASGRFLLPTYNEQFF,TGTGCCAGCAGTTACGCTAGCGGGAGGTTCCTACTCCCAACCTACAATGAGCAGTTCTTC
many,TRBD2,13,TRBV29-1,TRBJ2-7,CSVAGLAYGEQYF,TGCAGCGTTGCAGGACTAGCTTATGGGGAGCAGTACTTC
.,TRBD1,14,TRBV20-1,TRBJ2-5,CSASRETGAGTQYF,TGCAGTGCTAGTCGGGAAACAGGGGCCGGGACCCAGTACTTC
many,.,14,TRBV18,TRBJ2-1,CASSQERGGLEQFF,TGTGCCAGCTCCCAAGAGAGGGGCGGCCTTGAGCAGTTCTTC
.,TRBD2,16,TRBV19,TRBJ2-1,CASSIGVSGSKNEQFF,TGTGCCAGTAGTATTGGGGTTAGCGGGAGCAAGAATGAGCAGTTCTTC
few,TRBD1,15,TRBV6-5,TRBJ2-5,CASSYPTGGQETQYF,TGTGCCAGCAGTTACCCGACAGGGGGACAAGAGACCCAGTACTTC
many,.,14,TRBV20-1,TRBJ1-5,CSARTRTSNQPQHF,TGCAGTGCTAGAACCCGGACAAGCAATCAGCCCCAGCATTTT
few,.,15,TRBV20-1,TRBJ2-1,CSAPPGGGPYNEQFF,TGCAGTGCTCCCCCCGGGGGAGGCCCCTACAATGAGCAGTTCTTC
many,.,13,TRBV7-9,TRBJ1-1,CASSFPLNTEAFF,TGTGCCAGCAGCTTCCCATTGAACACTGAAGCTTTCTTT
few,TRBD2,16,TRBV20-1,TRBJ2-1,CSARGGTSGRNYEQFF,TGCAGTGCTAGAGGGGGGACTAGCGGGAGAAACTATGAGCAGTTCTTC
many,.,13,TRBV9,TRBJ2-3,CASSVVGTDTQYF,TGTGCCAGCAGCGTAGTTGGCACAGATACGCAGTATTTT
many,TRBD1,14,TRBV6-5,TRBJ2-7,CASSSQGSFREQYF,TGTGCCAGCAGTTCACAGGGGTCCTTCCGCGAGCAGTACTTC
few,TRBD1,16,TRBV5-1,TRBJ2-7,CASSFPRQGAVDEQYF,TGCGCCAGCAGCTTCCCTCGACAGGGAGCGGTGGACGAGCAGTACTTC
.,.,12,TRBV28,TRBJ2-5,CASSLYKETQYF,TGTGCCAGCAGTTTATATAAAGAGACCCAGTACTTC
.,.,15,TRBV15,TRBJ2-5,CATSRGEKNQETQYF,TGTGCCACCAGCCGAGGGGAGAAAAACCAAGAGACCCAGTACTTC
many,.,16,TRBV29-1,TRBJ2-1,CSVERGVGEDGSFHFF,TGCAGCGTTGAAAGGGGGGTAGGGGAGGACGGAAGCTTCCACTTCTTC